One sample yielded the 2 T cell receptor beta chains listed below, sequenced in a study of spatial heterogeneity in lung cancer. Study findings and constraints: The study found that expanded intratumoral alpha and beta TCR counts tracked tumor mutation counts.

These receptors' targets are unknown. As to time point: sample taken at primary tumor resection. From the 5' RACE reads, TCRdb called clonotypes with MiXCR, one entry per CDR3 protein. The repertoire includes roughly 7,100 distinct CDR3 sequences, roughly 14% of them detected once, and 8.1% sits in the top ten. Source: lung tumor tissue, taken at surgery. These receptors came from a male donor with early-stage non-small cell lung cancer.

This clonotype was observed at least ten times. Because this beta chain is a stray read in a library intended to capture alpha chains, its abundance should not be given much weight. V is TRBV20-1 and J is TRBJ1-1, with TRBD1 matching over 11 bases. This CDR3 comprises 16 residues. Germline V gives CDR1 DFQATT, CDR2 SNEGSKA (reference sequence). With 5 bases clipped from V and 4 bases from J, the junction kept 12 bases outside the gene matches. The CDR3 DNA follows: TGCAGTGCTTCGCCGCCATCCGGGACAGGGGGCACTGAAGCTTTCTTT. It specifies CSASPPSGTGGTEAFF.

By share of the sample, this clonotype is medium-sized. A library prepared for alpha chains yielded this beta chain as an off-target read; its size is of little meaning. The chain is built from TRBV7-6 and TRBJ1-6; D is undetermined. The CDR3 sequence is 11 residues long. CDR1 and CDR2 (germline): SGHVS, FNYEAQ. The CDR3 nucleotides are TGTGCATCGGCCCATAATTCACCCCTCCACTTT. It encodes CASAHNSPLHF.